This T cell receptor beta chain was identified during a study of cytomegalovirus exposure and HLA in healthy donors (dated by TCRdb to about 2017). The study in broad terms: An earlier analysis of some 620 of the donors reported about 300 Gb of sequence data and roughly 120 million unique TCR beta sequences obtained from some 170 million T cells. In a later analysis, previously published TCR beta repertoires from about 640 donors were re-analyzed and high-resolution HLA genotyping was added so that TCR occurrence patterns could be studied. The number of donors typed differed by locus, with 629-630 for A, B, C, DRB1 and DQB1, roughly 520 for DQA1, 600 to 610 for DPA1, and around 450 for DPB1. Across approximately 400 genotyped donors of the cohort, an average of roughly 250,000 unique TCR beta nucleotide sequences per donor were sequenced, and roughly a sixth of those sequences were non-productive. To predict cytomegalovirus infection status, the study combined high-throughput TCR immunosequencing, statistical association of individual TCRs with disease status, and machine learning. The study was designed to test whether signatures of past pathogen exposure could be identified by cataloging public T cell receptors. Along with the approximately 650-subject first cohort, a separate validation cohort of over 90 different subjects was used. Rather than drawing on any new phenotypic data, the later analysis identified candidate immune exposures from TCR beta sequences and the way those sequences occurred across donors. To decide whether each TCR beta V gene segment behaved as functional or pseudogenic, an earlier analysis of 587 of the donors relied on high-throughput TCR beta sequencing. Donor age, sex, ethnicity and CMV serostatus were collected together with the repertoire data. Every repertoire in the discovery cohort had been generated on one and the same sequencing platform. A later genetic analysis took genome-wide SNP genotypes for about three fifths of the 666 donors and used that subset as a discovery cohort. Roughly 5 DR-DQ haplotypes were handled as single units for association and clustering, since linkage in the cohort was strong. Both class I and class II loci were covered by HLA typing, at four-digit resolution. The study used immunosequencing to profile the T cell repertoires of under 700 subjects and linked those repertoires to cytomegalovirus serostatus. About 280 gigabases of sequencing data and roughly 81 million unique TCR sequences made up an early release that covered some 640 HLA-typed donors. The genetic ancestry cluster associated with self-reported Caucasian donors included about four fifths of the 398 genotyped donors.

Overall results and qualifications from the work: Specific HLA alleles were associated with 18,000 or so TCR beta sequences at a false discovery rate of 0.05 in a later analysis. The authors suggested that the approach could potentially be generalized to other disease states and immunological phenotypes. A further reported finding was that TCR beta sequences accurately predicted the HLA-A and HLA-B alleles for most subjects in the first cohort. Because the 87-base-pair reads could not distinguish some IMGT-functional V segments, including TRBV6-2 and TRBV6-3, those segments were excluded. In vitro tests confirmed that a few of the cytomegalovirus-associated TCR beta chains recognize cytomegalovirus antigens. Most TCR sequences were seen in very few donors, while some public TCRs were found in many individuals. The study listed 150 to 200 TCR beta chains as associated with cytomegalovirus. According to a later genetic analysis, donors in an Asian-associated ancestry cluster had fewer N-insertions in productive TCRs than the roughly 700-donor mean. The classifier was reported to diagnose cytomegalovirus status with high specificity and sensitivity in both the original cohort and the validation cohort. Because HLA typing was missing for some donors at each locus, association tests included only the typed subset. According to a later analysis, TCR association rates differed among HLA loci, with DRB1 alleles showing the most associated TCRs and HLA-C alleles showing the fewest. In this cohort, only TCR beta chains were sequenced, and detectable features were limited by the absence of alpha or paired-chain data. Because counts were too low, more than 15 rarely observed V segments, including chromosome 9 orphons, were left out of the earlier analysis of approximately 580 of the donors. In a later analysis, HLA-associated TCR beta chains showed more clonal expansion and lower generation probabilities than non-associated chains that were equally common. A later analysis reported that several top co-occurrence clusters appeared linked to parvovirus B19, influenza, CMV and Epstein-Barr virus. In an earlier analysis of roughly 500 of the donors, most TCR beta V segments appeared in productive rearrangements about 90% or about 30% of the time, broadly matching IMGT annotations. Correlated functional status among segregating V segments might reflect linkage disequilibrium, but an unknown experimental factor could not be ruled out. The sequencing pipeline was judged likely to have produced a cluster of highly shared sequence variants as a technical artifact. When HLA alleles, especially DR and DQ, strongly co-occurred, attributing TCR associations to individual alleles was difficult. A later genetic analysis associated a missense DCLRE1C variant with V-gene and J-gene trimming of TCR beta chains, and an independent cohort replicated the association. Sequencing depth was assumed to be roughly uniform across donors in the presence/absence analyses, though that assumption may not hold. According to a later analysis, most CMV-associated TCR beta chains appeared to be HLA-restricted, and the HLA associations seemed to be driven largely by CMV exposure. The only immune exposure information available for the cohort was CMV serostatus.

The library was generated by the immunoSEQ multiplex PCR assay. For the multiplex PCR, a mixture combining 60 forward primers for TCR Vbeta segments and 13 reverse primers for TCR Jbeta segments was used. Amplification of the CDR3 region of rearranged TCR beta genes was performed with a multiplex PCR assay on genomic DNA. Amplified TCR beta libraries were sequenced as 87-base-pair reads on the Illumina HiSeq System. In the original analysis: Across the 670 or so repertoires, a later analysis counted tens of millions of unique TCR beta chains, 9.5 million to 13 million of which were shared by at least two donors. Raw reads were error-corrected and collapsed into unique sequences with a nearest-neighbor algorithm that merged closely related sequences to remove PCR and sequencing errors. To assign V, D and J gene segments, CDR3 sequences were aligned to IMGT reference sequences. Each retained sequence needed at least a six-nucleotide match to both a V gene segment and a J gene segment. A rearrangement counted as productive if the CDR3 had no stop codons and remained in frame with V and J, and every other rearrangement counted as non-productive. Following IMGT convention, CDR3 was defined as the stretch from the second conserved V-encoded cysteine up to the conserved J-encoded phenylalanine. Sequences without an unambiguous match to a single V gene segment were excluded from the earlier analysis of approximately 560 of the donors. An earlier analysis of 550 to 650 of the donors classified V segments as functional when productive rearrangements were above 56.7% and as segregating when the standard deviation between donors was above 5%. A statistical classification framework was built to diagnose cytomegalovirus status from the catalog of TCR beta chain sequences. In a later analysis, TCR nucleotide sequences were compared against IMGT/GENE-DB human TR gene sequences so that V and J genes could be assigned. Using the TCRdist pipeline, a later analysis assigned CDR3 sequences along with most-parsimonious VDJ recombination scenarios. In a later analysis, every TCR beta chain was defined by the combination of its CDR3 amino acid sequence and its V-gene family, and reads without a unique V-gene family were dropped. A later analysis removed 592 highly shared, low-generation-probability nucleotide sequences to deal with suspected cross-contamination and a sequencing artifact. A later analysis calculated a clonal expansion index for each public chain from normalized within-repertoire ranks of inferred template counts. Generation probabilities in a later analysis came from a VDJ recombination model fitted to out-of-frame rearrangements, and those results were checked against IGoR. A later analysis scored TCR-TCR, TCR-HLA and TCR-CMV co-occurrence with hypergeometric tests, applying a repertoire-size bias correction to TCR pairs. False discovery rates were estimated in a later analysis by permuting HLA or CMV assignments 20 times. In a later analysis, co-occurring TCRs were grouped using DBSCAN, and TCRdist sequence similarity was added for clustering within HLA-allele-positive subsets. Repertoires with fewer than 30,000 or more than 120,000 public chains, plus five repertoires with anomalous nucleotide sharing, were excluded from co-occurrence clustering. TCRdb took this table from immuneACCESS and kept in-frame rearrangements with V and J called. Such tables lack part of the clones; where checked against another copy, unresolved V genes explain under half of the gap, and the rest is unexplained. V, J and clone size were drawn from that table, and D and trimming were deduced from the DNA. Present in this sample are 40,000 or so clones, roughly nine tenths of which were seen just once. Clones ranked in the top ten supply 8% of the sample.

About this clone: It has no known antigen specificity. Per-base quality was not reported, and no clone a single base away is much larger than it.

Its CDR3 holds 13 amino acids, cysteine through phenylalanine. The read is trimmed to its CDR3 DNA, 39 bases read in frame from base 1. The V end gives up 7 bases and the J end 6 bases, leaving 9 bases in the junction not matched to a gene. The germline V gene encodes CDR1 SQVTM and CDR2 ANQGSEA. The cohort comprised fewer than 750 healthy bone marrow donors. Cohort members were all nominally healthy when sampled, although unrecorded immune exposures were likely present. The donor was CMV seropositive and was included in the group of 250 to 300 seropositive cohort members. A peripheral blood sample was provided by each donor, and peripheral blood mononuclear cells were used for TCR beta sequencing. The Qiagen DNeasy Blood Extraction Kit was used to extract genomic DNA from the blood cell samples.

The chain is made from TRBV29-1 and TRBJ2-4, with TRBD1 identical over 7 junction bases. Sequencing used PBMCs. The sequence was obtained from a middle-aged woman in good health and CMV-seropositive. The CDR3 reads as follows: CSGTQGFSNIQYF. Here is the DNA: TGCAGCGGAACACAGGGGTTTTCAAACATTCAGTACTTC.